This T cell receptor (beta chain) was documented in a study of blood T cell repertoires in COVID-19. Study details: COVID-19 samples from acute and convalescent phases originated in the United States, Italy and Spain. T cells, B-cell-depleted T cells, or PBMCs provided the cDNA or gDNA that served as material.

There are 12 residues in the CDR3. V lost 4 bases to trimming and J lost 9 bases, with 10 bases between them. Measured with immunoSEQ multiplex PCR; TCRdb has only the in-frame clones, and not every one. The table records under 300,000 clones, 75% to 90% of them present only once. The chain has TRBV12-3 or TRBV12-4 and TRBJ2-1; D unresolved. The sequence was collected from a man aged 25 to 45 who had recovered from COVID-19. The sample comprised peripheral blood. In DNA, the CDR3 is TGTGCCAGCAGTTCCTTAGTTCGTGAGCAGTTCTTC. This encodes CASSSLVREQFF.